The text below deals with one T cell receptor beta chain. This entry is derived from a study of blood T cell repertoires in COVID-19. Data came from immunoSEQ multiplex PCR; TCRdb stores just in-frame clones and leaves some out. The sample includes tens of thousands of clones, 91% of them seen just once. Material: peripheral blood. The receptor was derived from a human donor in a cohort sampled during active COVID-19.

CDR3 sequence (DNA): TGTGCCAGCAGTTTACTAGCGGGGGGTCCCTCCTACGAGCAGTACTTC. Its protein product is CASSLLAGGPSYEQYF. This chain joins TRBV7-8 and TRBJ2-7, with 12 bases matching TRBD2. CDR1 SGHVS and CDR2 FQNEAQ come from the germline V gene. This CDR3 has 16 residues. After removal of 6 bases from V and 0 bases from J, the junction contained 6 bases not matched to a gene.